This T cell receptor beta chain is from a study of shared clonotypes between healthy human individuals. Sequenced by immunoSEQ multiplex PCR; TCRdb stores in-frame clones only, minus some. The sample lists roughly 1,000,000 clones, about 84% occurring once. A word on this clone: The identical CDR3 is also encoded by other nucleotide sequences in the sample.

The CDR3 consists of 15 residues. The germline gives CDR1 SGDLS, CDR2 YYNGEE. Trimming took off 4 bases at V and 4 bases at J, with 14 bases between the two ends. The TCR was taken from a man aged 18 to 30 in good health. Some clones in this sample may be carry-over from other donors' samples. The J gene is TRBJ1-4, the V gene TRBV9; possible D gene TRBD1, 5 bases. The sequenced sample was memory CD4+ T cells from PBMCs. Subset described: CD45RA-negative fraction. The CDR3 DNA follows: TGTGCCAGCAGCAGTACCGGGACGGGTAATGAAAAACTGTTTTTT. This gives the protein CASSSTGTGNEKLFF.